The 20 T cell receptor beta chains below were found in one sample sequenced in a study of blood T cell repertoires in COVID-19. The assay was immunoSEQ multiplex PCR, and TCRdb's table has in-frame clones only and misses some. This table holds around 300,000 clones, 80% to 90% found once. Input material: peripheral blood. Every receptor here comes from a woman aged 70-85 years with acute or convalescent COVID-19.

This chain uses TRBV11-1 with TRBJ2-3; D unclear. The CDR3 length is 13 residues. The germline V gene encodes CDR1 SGHAT and CDR2 FQDESV (reference sequence). Trimming shortened V by 5 bases and J by 4 bases, and 10 bases separated the two germline ends. CDR3 in amino acids: CASSKPSADTQYF. Here the CDR3 DNA reads TGTGCCAGCAGCAAGCCGAGCGCAGATACGCAGTATTTT.

V usage is TRBV9 and J usage is TRBJ1-1; 7 nucleotides match TRBD1. Germline CDR1 is SGDLS and CDR2 is YYNGEE. CDR3 length: 15 amino acids. Trimming removed 1 base from V and 5 bases from J; junction bases left unmatched: 8. In DNA, the CDR3 is TGTGCCAGCAGCGTAAACCCCCCAGGGGGAACTGAAGCTTTCTTT. It specifies CASSVNPPGGTEAFF.

This clone was seen a few times. This sample includes further DNA sequences coding for the same CDR3. This chain uses TRBV9 with TRBJ2-1; 9 nucleotides align to TRBD2. The CDR3 length is 15 residues. J was trimmed by 2 bases and V by 0 bases; bases with no gene match: 0. Germline V gene sequence: CDR1 SGDLS, CDR2 YYNGEE. The DNA of the CDR3 is TGTGCCAGCAGCGTAGTAGCGGGGGCCTACAATGAGCAGTTCTTC. Protein sequence: CASSVVAGAYNEQFF.

The chain couples TRBV9 to TRBJ1-2; possible D gene TRBD1, 6 bases. The ends were cut back, 0 bases at V and 8 bases at J, with 17 bases in the middle. The CDR3 has 15 residues. Looked up from germline, CDR1 is SGDLS and CDR2 is YYNGEE. The chain's CDR3 is CASSVEDGPGGGYTF. The CDR3 nucleotides read TGTGCCAGCAGCGTAGAAGACGGACCGGGGGGCGGCTACACCTTC.

This sequence joins TRBV2 and TRBJ1-2; 7 bases are shared with TRBD1. This CDR3 contains 13 residues. Trimming at V came to 7 bases and at J to 0 bases, leaving 2 bases not matched to a gene. Germline assignment: CDR1 SNHLY and CDR2 FYNNEI. Here the CDR3 reads CASNRGANYGYTF. In nucleotides, the CDR3 is TGTGCCAGCAACAGGGGCGCTAACTATGGCTACACCTTC.

The chain has TRBV6-5 and TRBJ1-5; D not certain. CDR3 length: 13 amino acids. The germline gives CDR1 MNHEY, CDR2 SVGAGI. V was trimmed by 8 bases and J by 9 bases, leaving 17 bases between them. The CDR3 protein is CASWGDLSSPQHF. The CDR3 bases are TGTGCCAGCTGGGGAGATCTTTCATCGCCCCAGCATTTT.

The rearrangement joins TRBV5-1 to TRBJ1-3; 7 nucleotides line up with TRBD1. The ends lost 4 bases at V and 4 bases at J; junction bases unmatched: 14. CDR1 SGHRS and CDR2 YFSETQ come from the germline V gene. The CDR3 runs 17 residues. This CDR3 is CASSNRDSYSGGNTIYF. The CDR3 DNA sequence: TGCGCCAGCAGCAACCGGGACAGCTATTCGGGAGGAAACACCATATATTTT.

The chain carries TRBV7-8 and TRBJ1-1; 7 positions agree with TRBD1. CDR1 and CDR2 (germline): SGHVS, FQNEAQ. The CDR3 has 15 amino acids. V dropped 2 bases and J dropped 11; count of bases not matched to a gene: 14. DNA of the CDR3: TGTGCCAGCAGCTTAAGTCAGGGGGGCGGTTTGAACGCTTTCTTT. Translating gives CASSLSQGGGLNAFF.

The V gene is TRBV11-1, the J gene TRBJ2-1, with no clear D. Trimming shortened V by 6 bases and J by 3 bases, and 12 bases separated the two germline ends. CDR3 length: 14 amino acids. Germline V gene lookup returns CDR1 SGHAT and CDR2 FQDESV (reference sequence). The DNA for the CDR3 is TGTGCCAGCAGTCTGGGCCAGCACTACAATGAGCAGTTCTTC. As protein: CASSLGQHYNEQFF.

The V call is TRBV14, the J call TRBJ2-7; 9 nucleotides match TRBD2. Germline V CDR1 and CDR2: SGHDN, FVKESK. This CDR3 is built from 14 residues. The V gene end was trimmed by 5 bases and the J gene end by 6 bases; junction bases not matched to a gene: 8. DNA for the CDR3: TGTGCCAGCAGCTCGCGGGGGGGCGGGCTCGAGCAGTACTTC. Its translation: CASSSRGGGLEQYF.

V gene TRBV2 combines with J gene TRBJ2-6; D is undetermined. The germline V gene has CDR1 SNHLY and CDR2 FYNNEI. The CDR3 sequence is 14 residues long. The ends were cut back, 8 bases at V and 1 base at J, with 9 bases in the middle. The CDR3 DNA is TGTGCCAGCCGCTACGATTCTGGGGCCAACGTCCTGACTTTC. This encodes CASRYDSGANVLTF.

The chain couples TRBV13 to TRBJ1-1; 10 bases align to TRBD1. Per germline, CDR1 PRHDT and CDR2 FYEKMQ (reference sequence). This CDR3 comprises 13 residues. With 6 bases clipped from V and 6 bases from J, the junction kept 4 bases outside the gene matches. The CDR3 bases are TGTGCCAGCAGTCCCGGACAGGGGGCTGAAGCTTTCTTT. It encodes CASSPGQGAEAFF.

This clone was observed a handful of times. J is TRBJ2-7 and V is TRBV20-1; TRBD1 agrees at 9 bases. Germline values: CDR1 DFQATT, CDR2 SNEGSKA (reference sequence). The CDR3 spans 15 residues. Germline trimming cut 3 bases from V and 0 bases from J; bases unmatched to any gene: 6. In DNA form, the CDR3 reads TGCAGTGCTAGTGACGGGACAGGGAGCTCCTACGAGCAGTACTTC. Its protein product is CSASDGTGSSYEQYF.

V and J are TRBV6-4 and TRBJ2-3; the match to TRBD1 covers 9 bases. The V segment lost 6 bases and the J segment 3 bases; nucleotides outside the gene matches: 10. Germline V CDR1 and CDR2: MRHNA, SNTAGT. CDR3 size: 16 residues. The CDR3 is CASSRGRDRVTDTQYF. In nucleotides, the CDR3 is TGTGCCAGCAGCCGAGGGCGGGACAGGGTGACAGATACGCAGTATTTT.

The rearrangement links TRBV5-6 to TRBJ1-2; TRBD1 aligns across 9 bases. V was clipped by 4 bases and J by 8 bases; unmatched bases: 9. Per the germline V gene, CDR1 is SGHDT and CDR2 is YYEEEE. The CDR3 length is 14 residues. The CDR3 DNA reads as TGTGCCAGCAGCCACAGGACAGGGGCCGACGGCTACACCTTC. This encodes CASSHRTGADGYTF.

This chain connects TRBV3-1 (or the pseudogene TRBV3-2) to TRBJ2-7; D perhaps matches TRBD2 (6 bases). The CDR3 spans 15 residues. Germline V gives CDR1 LGHDT, CDR2 YNNKEL (reference sequence). V shed 0 bases and J shed 2 bases, with 11 bases lying between them. The CDR3 DNA reads TGTGCCAGCAGCCAAGATGGCGGGGTCCCCTACGAGCAGTACTTC. This codes for CASSQDGGVPYEQYF.

The J gene is TRBJ1-2, the V gene TRBV7-9, with a weak D call TRBD1 (5 bases). Trimming cost V 11 bases and J 5 bases, with 15 bases left between them. There are 12 residues in the CDR3. Per germline, CDR1 SEHNR and CDR2 FQNEAQ (reference sequence). The CDR3 loop is CAAGEEYYGYTF. In nucleotides, the CDR3 is TGTGCCGCGGGGGAGGAGTATTATGGCTACACCTTC. The whole variable domain, remainder taken from reference TRBV7-9 and TRBJ1-2, is DTGVSQNPRHKITKRGQNVTFRCDPISEHNRLYWYRQTLGQGPEFLTYFQNEAQLEKSRLLSDRFSAERPKGSFSTLEIQRTEQGDSAMYLCAAGEEYYGYTFGSGTRLTVV.

On this clone: The sample holds other DNA sequences that translate to the same CDR3. V and J are TRBV19 and TRBJ2-7; D is perhaps TRBD2 (7 bases). The germline V gene has CDR1 LNHDA and CDR2 SQIVND (reference sequence). This CDR3 is 14 amino acids long. Trimming removed 3 bases at V and 4 bases at J, with 13 bases between. The CDR3 coding sequence is TGTGCCAGTAGTATCGGCGGGGGCAGTTACGAGCAGTACTTC. Translating gives CASSIGGGSYEQYF.

This rearrangement joins TRBV19 to TRBJ2-1; D possibly corresponds to TRBD2 (6 bases). Trimming left V 7 bases short and J 1 base short, with 23 bases between. The CDR3 runs to 18 residues. The germline CDR1 and CDR2 sequences are LNHDA and SQIVND (reference sequence). The CDR3 here is CASIRSRGEAGSYNEQFF. CDR3 nucleotide sequence: TGTGCCAGTATAAGGAGCCGGGGAGAAGCGGGTTCCTACAATGAGCAGTTCTTC. Looking up the rest from reference TRBV19 and TRBJ2-1 gives the full variable domain: DGGITQSPKYLFRKEGQNVTLSCEQNLNHDAMYWYRQDPGQGLRLIYYSQIVNDFQKGDIAEGYSVSREKKESFPLTVTSAQKNPTAFYLCASIRSRGEAGSYNEQFFGPGTRLTVL.

The V and J genes are TRBV11-2 and TRBJ2-7; 10 nucleotides agree with TRBD2. The CDR3 length is 16 residues. J lost 0 bases, V lost 5 bases, and 7 bases had no gene match. CDR1 is SGHAT, CDR2 FQNNGV, per germline. The CDR3 sequence is CASSRDSGGFSYEQYF. The DNA for the CDR3 is TGTGCCAGCAGCCGAGATAGCGGGGGGTTCTCCTACGAGCAGTACTTC.